A single TCR beta chain is shown here with its context. Some clones are missing from TCRdb's copy, which holds only in-frame ones; the method was immunoSEQ multiplex PCR. The sample includes millions of clones, around nine tenths of them seen just once. This entry comes from a study of shared clonotypes between healthy human individuals. CDR3 length: 14 amino acids. V dropped 2 bases and J dropped 4; count of bases not matched to a gene: 5. CDR1 and CDR2 from the germline V gene are SGHDT and YYEEEE. Sequenced input: naive CD4+ T cells sorted from blood. Specified subset: CD45RA+ positively selected. This sequence was found in a man younger than 35 in good health. The V gene is TRBV5-6, the J gene TRBJ1-1, with TRBD1 matching 7 bases. This chain's CDR3 is CASSLGGASTEAFF. CDR3 in DNA: TGTGCCAGCAGCTTAGGGGGCGCGAGCACTGAAGCTTTCTTT.